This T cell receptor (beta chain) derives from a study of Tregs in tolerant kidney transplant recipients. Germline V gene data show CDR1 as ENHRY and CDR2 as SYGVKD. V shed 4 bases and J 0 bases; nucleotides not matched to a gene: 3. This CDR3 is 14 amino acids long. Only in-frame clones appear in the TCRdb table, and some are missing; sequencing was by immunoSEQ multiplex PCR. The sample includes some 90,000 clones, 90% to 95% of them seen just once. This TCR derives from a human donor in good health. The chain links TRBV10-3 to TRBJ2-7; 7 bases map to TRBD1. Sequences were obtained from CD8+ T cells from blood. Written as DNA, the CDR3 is TGTGCCATCAGTGGGACAGGCGACTCCTACGAGCAGTACTTC. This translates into CAISGTGDSYEQYF.